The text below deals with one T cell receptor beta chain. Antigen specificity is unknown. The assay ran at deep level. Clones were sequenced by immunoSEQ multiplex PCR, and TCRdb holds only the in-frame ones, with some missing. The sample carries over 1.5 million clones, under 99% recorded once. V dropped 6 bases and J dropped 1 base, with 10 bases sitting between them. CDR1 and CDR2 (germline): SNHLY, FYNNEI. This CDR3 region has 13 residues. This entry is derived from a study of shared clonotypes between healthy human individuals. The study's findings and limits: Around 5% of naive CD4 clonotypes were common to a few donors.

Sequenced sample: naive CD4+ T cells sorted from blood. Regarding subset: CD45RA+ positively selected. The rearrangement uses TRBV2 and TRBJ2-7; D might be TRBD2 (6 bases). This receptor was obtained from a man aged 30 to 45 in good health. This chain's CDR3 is CASRRDLSYEQYF. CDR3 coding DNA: TGTGCCAGCAGGCGGGACTTATCCTACGAGCAGTACTTC.